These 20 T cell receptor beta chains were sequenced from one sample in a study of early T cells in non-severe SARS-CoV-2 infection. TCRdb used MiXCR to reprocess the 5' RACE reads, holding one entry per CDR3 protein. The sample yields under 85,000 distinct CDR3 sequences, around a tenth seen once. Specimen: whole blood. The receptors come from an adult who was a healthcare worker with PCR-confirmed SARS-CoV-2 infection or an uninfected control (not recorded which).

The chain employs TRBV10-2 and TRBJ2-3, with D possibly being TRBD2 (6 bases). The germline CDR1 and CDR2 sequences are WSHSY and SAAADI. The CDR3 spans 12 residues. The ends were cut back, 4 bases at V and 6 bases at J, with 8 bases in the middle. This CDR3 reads CASSAGRDTQYF. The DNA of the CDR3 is TGCGCCAGCAGTGCGGGGAGGGATACGCAGTATTTT.

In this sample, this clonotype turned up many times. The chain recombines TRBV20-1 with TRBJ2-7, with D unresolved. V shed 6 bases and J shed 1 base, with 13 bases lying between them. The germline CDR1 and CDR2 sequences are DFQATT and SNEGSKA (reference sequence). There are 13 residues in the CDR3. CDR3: CSAQDSGSYEQYF. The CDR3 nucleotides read TGCAGTGCCCAAGATTCAGGTTCCTACGAGCAGTACTTC.

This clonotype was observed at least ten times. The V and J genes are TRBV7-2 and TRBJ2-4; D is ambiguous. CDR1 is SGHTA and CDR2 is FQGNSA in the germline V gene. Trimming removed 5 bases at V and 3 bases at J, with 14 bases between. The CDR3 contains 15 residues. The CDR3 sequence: CASSPTGWDKNIQYF. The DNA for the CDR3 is TGTGCCAGCAGCCCGACGGGCTGGGACAAAAACATTCAGTACTTC.

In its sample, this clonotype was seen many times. This chain's CDR3 is CSARDHIAQVNAGISPLHF. CDR3 nucleotides: TGCAGTGCTAGAGATCATATCGCCCAGGTCAACGCTGGGATTTCACCCCTCCACTTT. The V call is TRBV20-1, the J call TRBJ1-6; D remains unclear. V was trimmed by 0 bases and J by 9 bases, leaving 27 bases between them. Looked up from germline, CDR1 is DFQATT and CDR2 is SNEGSKA (reference sequence). The CDR3 totals 19 residues.

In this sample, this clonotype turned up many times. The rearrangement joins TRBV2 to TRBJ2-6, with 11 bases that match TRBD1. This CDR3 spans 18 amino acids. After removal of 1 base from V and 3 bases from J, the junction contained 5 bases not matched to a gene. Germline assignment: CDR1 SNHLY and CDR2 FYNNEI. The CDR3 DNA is TGTGCCAGCAGTGAAGGGACAGGGGGCGTTTTTGGGGCCAACGTCCTGACTTTC. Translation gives CASSEGTGGVFGANVLTF.

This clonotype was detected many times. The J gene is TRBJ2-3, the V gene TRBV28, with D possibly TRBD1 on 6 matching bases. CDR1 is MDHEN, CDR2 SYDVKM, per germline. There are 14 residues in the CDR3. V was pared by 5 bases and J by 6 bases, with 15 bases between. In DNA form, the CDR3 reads TGTGCCAGCAGTCCGTCGGACAGTCAGGATACGCAGTATTTT. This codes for CASSPSDSQDTQYF.

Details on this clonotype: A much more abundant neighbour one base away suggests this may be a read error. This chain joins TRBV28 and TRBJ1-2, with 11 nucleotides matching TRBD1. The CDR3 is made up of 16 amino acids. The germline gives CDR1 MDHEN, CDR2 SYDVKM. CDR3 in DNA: TGTGTCAGCCGTAGGACAGGGGGCGATAATAACTATGGCTACACCTTC. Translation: CVSRRTGGDNNYGYTF.

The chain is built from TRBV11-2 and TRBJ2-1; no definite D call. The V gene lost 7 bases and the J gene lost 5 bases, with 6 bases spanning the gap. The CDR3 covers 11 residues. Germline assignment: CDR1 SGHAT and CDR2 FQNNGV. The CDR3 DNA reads TGTGCCAGCACCATGAACAATGAGCAGTTCTTC. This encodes CASTMNNEQFF.

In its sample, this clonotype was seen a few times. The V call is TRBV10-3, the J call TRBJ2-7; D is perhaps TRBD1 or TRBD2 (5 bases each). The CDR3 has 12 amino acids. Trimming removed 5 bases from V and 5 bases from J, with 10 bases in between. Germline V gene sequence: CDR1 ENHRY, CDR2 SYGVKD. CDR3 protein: CAISYQGHEQYF. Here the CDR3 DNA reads TGTGCCATCAGTTACCAGGGACACGAGCAGTACTTC.

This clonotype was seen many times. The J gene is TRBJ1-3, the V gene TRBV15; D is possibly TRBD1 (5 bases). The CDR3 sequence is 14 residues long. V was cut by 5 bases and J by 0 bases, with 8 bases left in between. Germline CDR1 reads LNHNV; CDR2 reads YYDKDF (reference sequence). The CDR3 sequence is CATSGGGSGNTIYF. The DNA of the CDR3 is TGTGCCACCAGCGGGGGTGGCTCTGGAAACACCATATATTTT.

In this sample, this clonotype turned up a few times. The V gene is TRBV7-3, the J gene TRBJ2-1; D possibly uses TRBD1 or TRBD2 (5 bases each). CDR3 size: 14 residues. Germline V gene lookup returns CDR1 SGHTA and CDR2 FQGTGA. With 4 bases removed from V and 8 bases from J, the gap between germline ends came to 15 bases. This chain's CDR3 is CASSWGYSTDEQFF. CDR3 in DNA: TGTGCCAGCAGCTGGGGGTACAGTACCGATGAGCAGTTCTTC.

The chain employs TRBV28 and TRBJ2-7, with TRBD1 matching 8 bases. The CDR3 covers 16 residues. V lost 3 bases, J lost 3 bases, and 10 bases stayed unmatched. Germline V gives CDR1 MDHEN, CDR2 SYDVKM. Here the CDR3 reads CASSFNRGAVNYEQYF. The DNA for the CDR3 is TGTGCCAGCAGTTTCAACAGGGGGGCCGTGAACTACGAGCAGTACTTC.

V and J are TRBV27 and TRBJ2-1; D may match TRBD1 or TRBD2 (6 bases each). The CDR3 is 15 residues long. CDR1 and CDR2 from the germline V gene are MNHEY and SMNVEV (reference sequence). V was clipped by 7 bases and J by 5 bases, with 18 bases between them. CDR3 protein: CASMDWGALDNEQFF. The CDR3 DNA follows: TGTGCCAGCATGGACTGGGGGGCCCTAGACAATGAGCAGTTCTTC.

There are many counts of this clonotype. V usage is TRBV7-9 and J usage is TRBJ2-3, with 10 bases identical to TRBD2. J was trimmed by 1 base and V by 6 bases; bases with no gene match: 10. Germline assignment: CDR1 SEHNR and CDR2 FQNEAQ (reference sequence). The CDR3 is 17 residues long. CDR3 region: CASSPSRLAGGTDTQYF. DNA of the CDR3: TGTGCCAGCAGTCCCTCCCGGCTAGCGGGGGGCACAGATACGCAGTATTTT.

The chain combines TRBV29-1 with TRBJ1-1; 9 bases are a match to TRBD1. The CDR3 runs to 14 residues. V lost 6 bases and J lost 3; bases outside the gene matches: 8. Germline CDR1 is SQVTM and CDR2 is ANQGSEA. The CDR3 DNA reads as TGCAGCGTAACACAGGGGGCGGGGGACACTGAAGCTTTCTTT. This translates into CSVTQGAGDTEAFF.

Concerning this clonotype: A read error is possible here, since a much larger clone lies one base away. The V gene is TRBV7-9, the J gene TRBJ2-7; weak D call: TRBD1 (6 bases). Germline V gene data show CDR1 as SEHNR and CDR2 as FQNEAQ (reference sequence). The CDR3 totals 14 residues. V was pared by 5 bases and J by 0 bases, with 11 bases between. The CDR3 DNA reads TGTGCCAGCAGCGTACAGGGCAACTCCTACGAGCAGTACTTC. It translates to CASSVQGNSYEQYF.

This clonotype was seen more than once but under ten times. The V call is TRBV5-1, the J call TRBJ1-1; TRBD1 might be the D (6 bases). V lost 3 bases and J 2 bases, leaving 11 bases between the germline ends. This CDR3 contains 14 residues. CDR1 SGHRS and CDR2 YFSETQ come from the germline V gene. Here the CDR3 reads CASSSQGINTEAFF. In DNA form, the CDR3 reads TGCGCCAGCAGCTCACAGGGTATCAACACTGAAGCTTTCTTT.

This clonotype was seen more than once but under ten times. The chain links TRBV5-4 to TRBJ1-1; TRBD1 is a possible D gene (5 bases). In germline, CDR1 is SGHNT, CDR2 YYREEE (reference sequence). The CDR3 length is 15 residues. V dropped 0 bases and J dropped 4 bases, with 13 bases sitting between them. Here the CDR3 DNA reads TGTGCCAGCAGCTTGGAGGGGACGTCGGCCACTGAAGCTTTCTTT. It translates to CASSLEGTSATEAFF.

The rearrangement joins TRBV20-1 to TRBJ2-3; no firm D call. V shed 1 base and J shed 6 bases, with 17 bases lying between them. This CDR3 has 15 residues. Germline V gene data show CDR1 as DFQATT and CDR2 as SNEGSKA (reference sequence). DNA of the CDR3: TGCAGTGCTAGAGCTTATCGGGTTAACTCCGATACGCAGTATTTT. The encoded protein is CSARAYRVNSDTQYF.

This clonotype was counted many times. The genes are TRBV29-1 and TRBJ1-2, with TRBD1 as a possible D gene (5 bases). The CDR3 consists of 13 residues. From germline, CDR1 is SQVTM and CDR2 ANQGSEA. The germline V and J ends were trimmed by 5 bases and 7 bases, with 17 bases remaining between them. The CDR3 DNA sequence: TGCAGCGTTTCCTCTCTTGGGGCAGTTGGCTACACCTTC. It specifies CSVSSLGAVGYTF.